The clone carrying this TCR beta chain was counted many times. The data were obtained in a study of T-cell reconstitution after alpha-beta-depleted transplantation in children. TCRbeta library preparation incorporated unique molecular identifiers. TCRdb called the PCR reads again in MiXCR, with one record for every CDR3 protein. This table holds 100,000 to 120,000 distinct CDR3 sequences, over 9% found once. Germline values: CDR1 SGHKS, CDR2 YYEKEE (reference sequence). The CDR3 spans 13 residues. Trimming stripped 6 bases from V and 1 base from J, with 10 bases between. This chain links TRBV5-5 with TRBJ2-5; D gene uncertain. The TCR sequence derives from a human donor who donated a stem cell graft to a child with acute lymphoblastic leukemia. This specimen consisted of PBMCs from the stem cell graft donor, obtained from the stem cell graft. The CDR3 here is CASTFLSQETQYF. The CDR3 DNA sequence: TGTGCCAGCACCTTCCTGAGCCAAGAGACCCAGTACTTC. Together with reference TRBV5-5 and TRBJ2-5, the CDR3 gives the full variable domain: DAGVTQSPTHLIKTRGQQVTLRCSPISGHKSVSWYQQVLGQGPQFIFQYYEKEERGRGNFPDRFSARQFPNYSSELNVNALLLGDSALYLCASTFLSQETQYFGPGTRLLVL.